The entry below gives a single T cell receptor beta chain sequence along with its context. TCRdb's copy holds only in-frame clones and misses some; the assay was immunoSEQ multiplex PCR. The top ten clones hold about 4.5% of a sample with hundreds of thousands of clones, about 90% of them seen once. V shed 3 bases and J 5 bases; nucleotides not matched to a gene: 12. The CDR3 spans 16 residues. Germline lookup yields CDR1 SGHTS and CDR2 YDEGEE. The sample is drawn from a study of blood T cell repertoires in COVID-19. The V and J genes are TRBV5-8 and TRBJ2-7; 9 bases are shared with TRBD1. The sample was PBMCs or T cells enriched from blood (not recorded which). The source of this sequence is a woman aged 18-29 years with acute COVID-19. CDR3 sequence (DNA): TGTGCCAGCAGCTCGGAGCTGGGACAGGGACCCCACGAGCAGTACTTC. Translating it yields CASSSELGQGPHEQYF.